This is a list of T cell receptor beta chains from one sample in a study of cytomegalovirus exposure and HLA in healthy donors. The method was immunoSEQ multiplex PCR; TCRdb's version includes in-frame clones alone and lacks a portion of them. The sample records more than 150,000 clones, roughly 81% being singletons. Sequenced material: PBMCs. The receptors were sampled from a young woman in good health and CMV-seronegative. CDR3s include the opening cysteine and the closing phenylalanine or tryptophan. A D gene is named only where the DNA matches it firmly. Clone size appears in some rows only: once, few, many, or a class for an expanded clone.

V gene: TRBV7-7
CDR3 length: 14
J gene: TRBJ2-7
clone size: .
D gene: .
CDR3 DNA: TGTGCCAGCAGCCCAGATTATTCCTCCTACGAGCAGTACTTC
CDR3 protein: CASSPDYSSYEQYF

V gene: TRBV29-1
CDR3 length: 12
J gene: TRBJ1-1
clone size: .
D gene: .
CDR3 DNA: TGCAGCGTTGACCCAGGAAACACTGAAGCTTTCTTT
CDR3 protein: CSVDPGNTEAFF

V gene: TRBV10-2
CDR3 length: 14
J gene: TRBJ1-2
clone size: once
D gene: .
CDR3 DNA: TGCGCCGTCAGGGCACCCGGGTCGTACTATGGCTACACCTTC
CDR3 protein: CAVRAPGSYYGYTF

V gene: TRBV7-9
CDR3 length: 14
J gene: TRBJ2-1
clone size: few
D gene: .
CDR3 DNA: TGTGCCAGCAGCTTAGCCGGCCGACGGGGTGAGCAGTTCTTC
CDR3 protein: CASSLAGRRGEQFF

V gene: TRBV6-6
CDR3 length: 14
J gene: TRBJ2-1
clone size: few
D gene: TRBD2
CDR3 DNA: TGTGCCAGCAGGAAAGGGACTACCTTTAATGAGCAGTTCTTC
CDR3 protein: CASRKGTTFNEQFF

V gene: TRBV9
CDR3 length: 15
J gene: TRBJ2-7
clone size: .
D gene: .
CDR3 DNA: TGTGCCAGCAGCGTAGGACAGGAGCCCTCATACGAGCAGTACTTC
CDR3 protein: CASSVGQEPSYEQYF

V gene: TRBV5-4
CDR3 length: 16
J gene: TRBJ2-3
clone size: .
D gene: TRBD2
CDR3 DNA: TGTGCCAGCAGCGCATCGGGGGGGACTAGCACAGATACGCAGTATTTT
CDR3 protein: CASSASGGTSTDTQYF

V gene: TRBV27
CDR3 length: 11
J gene: TRBJ2-7
clone size: .
D gene: .
CDR3 DNA: TGTGCCAGCGGAGCCGGGTACGAGCAGTACTTC
CDR3 protein: CASGAGYEQYF

V gene: TRBV7-9
CDR3 length: 13
J gene: TRBJ2-5
clone size: .
D gene: .
CDR3 DNA: TGTGCCAGCAGCCTAGACATCAAAGAGACCCAGTACTTC
CDR3 protein: CASSLDIKETQYF

V gene: TRBV6-4
CDR3 length: 15
J gene: TRBJ2-1
clone size: .
D gene: TRBD2
CDR3 DNA: TGTGCCAGCAGTGAGACTAGCGGGGACTACAATGAGCAGTTCTTC
CDR3 protein: CASSETSGDYNEQFF

V gene: TRBV28
CDR3 length: 17
J gene: TRBJ2-4
clone size: .
D gene: .
CDR3 DNA: TGTGCCAGCAGAGGGGTGGGGGGGGCACGAGCCAAAAACATTCAGTACTTC
CDR3 protein: CASRGVGGARAKNIQYF

V gene: TRBV30
CDR3 length: 15
J gene: TRBJ1-3
clone size: .
D gene: TRBD1
CDR3 DNA: TGTGCCTGGAGCGTCGACAGGGGTTTAAGAAACACCATATATTTT
CDR3 protein: CAWSVDRGLRNTIYF

V gene: TRBV30
CDR3 length: 13
J gene: TRBJ1-3
clone size: .
D gene: TRBD1
CDR3 DNA: TGTGCCTGGTTGACAGGGAGTCGAAACACCATATATTTT
CDR3 protein: CAWLTGSRNTIYF

V gene: TRBV4-3
CDR3 length: 15
J gene: TRBJ1-3
clone size: few
D gene: .
CDR3 DNA: TGCGCCAGCAGCCAAAACAGGGTACCTGGAAACACCATATATTTT
CDR3 protein: CASSQNRVPGNTIYF

V gene: TRBV4-1
CDR3 length: 15
J gene: TRBJ1-2
clone size: .
D gene: TRBD1
CDR3 DNA: TGCGCCAGCAGCCAACCCGGGACAGTCAACTATGGCTACACCTTC
CDR3 protein: CASSQPGTVNYGYTF

V gene: TRBV7-3
CDR3 length: 14
J gene: TRBJ2-2
clone size: few
D gene: .
CDR3 DNA: TGTGCCAGCAGCCCGGACAGAAACACCGGGGAGCTGTTTTTT
CDR3 protein: CASSPDRNTGELFF

V gene: TRBV28
CDR3 length: 14
J gene: TRBJ2-3
clone size: .
D gene: .
CDR3 DNA: TGTGCCAGCGCGGAGGGACTCTTCACAGATACGCAGTATTTT
CDR3 protein: CASAEGLFTDTQYF

V gene: TRBV2
CDR3 length: 14
J gene: TRBJ2-1
clone size: .
D gene: TRBD2
CDR3 DNA: TGTGCCAGCACTCTAGCGGCCTCGATTAATGAGCAGTTCTTC
CDR3 protein: CASTLAASINEQFF